Sequencing of this T cell receptor (beta chain) was carried out in a study of naive and memory T cell subsets. As concerns this clonotype: Its antigen remains unknown.

The library had UMIs added by 3' ligation of an oligonucleotide to TCR cDNA. Whole blood, roughly 2.4 ml, came from adult healthy volunteers. Cells were not sorted; total RNA input targeted about 1 to 1000 ng. From germline, CDR1 is SNHLY and CDR2 FYNNEI. This CDR3 spans 15 amino acids. V shed 3 bases and J shed 5 bases, with 15 bases lying between them. The SP2 primer and nested alpha and beta constant region primers amplified ligated cDNA in four rounds. For blood and skin samples, reverse transcription used TCR alpha and beta constant primers. In TCRdb, the 5' RACE reads were re-called with MiXCR into one record per CDR3 protein. Of roughly 60,000 distinct CDR3 sequences listed, about 7.2% are singletons. Study-level points and caveats: Potentially, T cell activation and differentiation skew this RNA-based measurement.

The chain is built from TRBV2 and TRBJ2-3, with TRBD1 as a possible D gene (6 bases). This clonotype was sampled from a male donor in good health. The CDR3 DNA sequence: TGTGCCAGCAGTGAGATAGGGGGAACAAGAGATACGCAGTATTTT. Translation: CASSEIGGTRDTQYF.